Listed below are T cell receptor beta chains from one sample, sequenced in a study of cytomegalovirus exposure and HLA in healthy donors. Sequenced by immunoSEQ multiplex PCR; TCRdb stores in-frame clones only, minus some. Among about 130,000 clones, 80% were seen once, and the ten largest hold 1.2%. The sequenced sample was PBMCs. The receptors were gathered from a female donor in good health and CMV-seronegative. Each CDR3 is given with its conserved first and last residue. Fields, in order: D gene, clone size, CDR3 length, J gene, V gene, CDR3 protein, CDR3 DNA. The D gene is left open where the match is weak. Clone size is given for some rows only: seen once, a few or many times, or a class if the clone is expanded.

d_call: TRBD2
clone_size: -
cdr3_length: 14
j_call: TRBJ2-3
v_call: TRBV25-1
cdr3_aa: CASNPAGGTDTQYF
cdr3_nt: TGTGCCAGCAACCCAGCGGGAGGCACAGATACGCAGTATTTT

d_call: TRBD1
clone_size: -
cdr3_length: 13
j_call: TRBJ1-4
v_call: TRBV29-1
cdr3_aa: CSGRTGGTEKLFF
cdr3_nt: TGCAGCGGTCGGACAGGAGGGACGGAAAAACTGTTTTTT

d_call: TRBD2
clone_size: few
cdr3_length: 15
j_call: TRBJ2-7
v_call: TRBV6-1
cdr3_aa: CASSEVSGSSYEQYF
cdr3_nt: TGTGCCAGCAGTGAAGTTAGCGGGAGCTCCTACGAGCAGTACTTC

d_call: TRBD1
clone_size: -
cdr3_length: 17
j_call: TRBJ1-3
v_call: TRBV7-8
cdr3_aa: CASSLWTGILSGNTIYF
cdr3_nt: TGTGCCAGCAGCTTATGGACAGGGATCCTCTCTGGAAACACCATATATTTT

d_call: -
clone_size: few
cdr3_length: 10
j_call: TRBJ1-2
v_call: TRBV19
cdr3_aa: CASQQGSYTF
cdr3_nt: TGTGCCAGCCAACAGGGCAGCTACACCTTC

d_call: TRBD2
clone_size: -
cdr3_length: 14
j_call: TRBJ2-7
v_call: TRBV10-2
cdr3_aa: CASARSGGFYEQYF
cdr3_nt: TGCGCCAGCGCCCGTAGCGGGGGCTTCTACGAGCAGTACTTC

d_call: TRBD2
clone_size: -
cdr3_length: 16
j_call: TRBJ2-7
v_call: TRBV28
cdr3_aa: CASSAYSGGTSYEQYF
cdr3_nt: TGTGCCAGCAGTGCCTATAGCGGGGGTACCTCCTACGAGCAGTACTTC

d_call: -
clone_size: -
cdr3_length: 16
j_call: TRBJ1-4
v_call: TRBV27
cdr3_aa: CASSLHSVPPNEKLFF
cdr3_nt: TGTGCCAGCAGTTTACATTCAGTCCCCCCTAATGAAAAACTGTTTTTT

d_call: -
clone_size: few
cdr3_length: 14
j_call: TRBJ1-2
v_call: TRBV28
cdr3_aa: CASRDTGSFYGYTF
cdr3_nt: TGTGCCAGCAGAGATACCGGGAGTTTCTATGGCTACACCTTC

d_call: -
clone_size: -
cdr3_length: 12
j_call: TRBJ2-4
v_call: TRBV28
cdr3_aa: CASSSTGNIQYF
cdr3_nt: TGTGCCAGCAGTTCTACAGGAAACATTCAGTACTTC

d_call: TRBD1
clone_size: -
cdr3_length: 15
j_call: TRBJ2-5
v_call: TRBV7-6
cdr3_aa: CASSSTETGEETQYF
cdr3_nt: TGTGCCAGCAGCTCCACTGAAACAGGGGAAGAGACCCAGTACTTC

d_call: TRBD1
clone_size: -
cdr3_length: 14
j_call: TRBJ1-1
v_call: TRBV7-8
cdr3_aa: CASRKSGGNTEAFF
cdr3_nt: TGTGCCAGCAGAAAGTCAGGGGGAAACACTGAAGCTTTCTTT

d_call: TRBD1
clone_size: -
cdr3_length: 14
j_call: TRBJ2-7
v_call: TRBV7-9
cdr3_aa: CASSEDRGFREQYF
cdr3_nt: TGTGCCAGCAGCGAGGACAGGGGGTTTCGCGAGCAGTACTTC

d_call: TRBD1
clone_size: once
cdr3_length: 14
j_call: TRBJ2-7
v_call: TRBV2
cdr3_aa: CASSPGQGGYEQYF
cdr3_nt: TGTGCCAGCAGTCCGGGACAGGGGGGCTACGAGCAGTACTTC

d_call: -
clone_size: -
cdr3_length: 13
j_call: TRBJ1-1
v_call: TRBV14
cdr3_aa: CASSPTWVSEAFF
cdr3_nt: TGTGCCAGCAGCCCGACTTGGGTATCTGAAGCTTTCTTT

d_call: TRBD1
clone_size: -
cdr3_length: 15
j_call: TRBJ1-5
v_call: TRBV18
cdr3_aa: CASSSDRGQGQPQHF
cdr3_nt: TGTGCCAGCTCATCCGACAGGGGGCAAGGTCAGCCCCAGCATTTT

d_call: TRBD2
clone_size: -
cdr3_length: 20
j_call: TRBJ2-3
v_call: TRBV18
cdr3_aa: CASSPRSPTSGGGSTDTQYF
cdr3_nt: TGTGCCAGCTCACCACGTTCTCCGACTAGCGGGGGAGGTAGCACAGATACGCAGTATTTT

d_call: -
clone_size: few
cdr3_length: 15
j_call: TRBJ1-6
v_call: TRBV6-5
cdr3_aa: CASRGQFAGSSPLHF
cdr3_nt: TGTGCCAGCAGAGGACAGTTTGCGGGTTCTTCACCCCTCCACTTT

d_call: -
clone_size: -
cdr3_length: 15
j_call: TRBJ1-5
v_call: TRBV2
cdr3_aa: CASQAQGSGNQPQHF
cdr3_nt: TGTGCCAGCCAAGCCCAGGGTTCTGGCAATCAGCCCCAGCATTTT

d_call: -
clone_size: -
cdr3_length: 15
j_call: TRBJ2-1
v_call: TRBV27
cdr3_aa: CASSSREWPYNEQFF
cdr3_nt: TGTGCCAGCAGTTCCCGGGAGTGGCCCTACAATGAGCAGTTCTTC

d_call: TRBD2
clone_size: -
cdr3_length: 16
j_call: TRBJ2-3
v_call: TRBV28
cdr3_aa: CASSLYGGSGSDTQYF
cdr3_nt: TGTGCCAGCAGTTTATACGGTGGTAGCGGGAGTGATACGCAGTATTTT

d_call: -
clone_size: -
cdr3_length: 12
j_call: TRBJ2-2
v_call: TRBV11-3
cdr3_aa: CASSLLRGELFF
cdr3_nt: TGTGCCAGCAGCTTATTGCGCGGGGAGCTGTTTTTT

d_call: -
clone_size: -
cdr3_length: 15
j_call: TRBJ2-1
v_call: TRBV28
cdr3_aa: CATFSHGISYNEQFF
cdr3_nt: TGTGCCACCTTTTCTCACGGGATCTCCTACAATGAGCAGTTCTTC

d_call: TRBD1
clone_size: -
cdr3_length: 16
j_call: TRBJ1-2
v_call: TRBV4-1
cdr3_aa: CASSHPPDRGGYGYTF
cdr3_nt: TGCGCCAGCAGCCACCCGCCGGACAGGGGCGGCTATGGCTACACCTTC

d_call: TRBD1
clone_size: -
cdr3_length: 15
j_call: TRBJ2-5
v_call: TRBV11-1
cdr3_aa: CASSPRQGARETQYF
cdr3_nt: TGTGCCAGCAGCCCCCGCCAGGGGGCGCGAGAGACCCAGTACTTC

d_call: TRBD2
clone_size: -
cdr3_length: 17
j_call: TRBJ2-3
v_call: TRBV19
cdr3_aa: CASSTPGLAGILDTQYF
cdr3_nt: TGTGCCAGTAGTACCCCCGGACTAGCGGGGATACTAGATACGCAGTATTTT

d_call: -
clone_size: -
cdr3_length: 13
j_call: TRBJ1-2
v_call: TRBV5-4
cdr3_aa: CASSSPPGVGYTF
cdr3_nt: TGTGCCAGCAGCTCCCCCCCAGGGGTCGGCTACACCTTC

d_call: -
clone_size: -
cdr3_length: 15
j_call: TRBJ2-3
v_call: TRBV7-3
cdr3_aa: CASSGLRGSTDTQYF
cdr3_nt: TGTGCCAGCAGCGGGCTCCGAGGGAGCACAGATACGCAGTATTTT

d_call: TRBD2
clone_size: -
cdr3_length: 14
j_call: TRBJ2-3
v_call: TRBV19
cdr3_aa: CASGTSGSTDTQYF
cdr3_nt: TGTGCCAGCGGGACTAGCGGGAGCACAGATACGCAGTATTTT

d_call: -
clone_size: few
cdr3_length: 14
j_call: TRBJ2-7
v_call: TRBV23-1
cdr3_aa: CASSQFFQVHEQYF
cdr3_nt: TGCGCCAGCAGTCAATTTTTTCAGGTCCACGAGCAGTACTTC

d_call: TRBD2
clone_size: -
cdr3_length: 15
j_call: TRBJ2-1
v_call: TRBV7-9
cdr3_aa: CASSLRSSGDNEQFF
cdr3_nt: TGTGCCAGCAGCTTGAGGTCTAGCGGGGACAATGAGCAGTTCTTC

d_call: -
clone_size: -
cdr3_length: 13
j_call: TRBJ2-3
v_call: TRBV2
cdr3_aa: CASSRLSTDTQYF
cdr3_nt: TGTGCCAGCTCTAGATTAAGCACAGATACGCAGTATTTT

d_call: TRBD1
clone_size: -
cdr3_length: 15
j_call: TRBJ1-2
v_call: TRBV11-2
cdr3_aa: CASSPMTGVNYGYTF
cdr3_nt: TGTGCCAGCAGCCCCATGACAGGGGTAAACTATGGCTACACCTTC

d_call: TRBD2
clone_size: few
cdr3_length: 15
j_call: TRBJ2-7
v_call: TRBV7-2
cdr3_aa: CASSLWAGGSYEQYF
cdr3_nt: TGTGCCAGCAGCTTATGGGCGGGAGGGTCCTACGAGCAGTACTTC

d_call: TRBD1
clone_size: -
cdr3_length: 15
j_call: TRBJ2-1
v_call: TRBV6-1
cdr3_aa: CASRGQGSPYNEQFF
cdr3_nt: TGTGCCAGCAGAGGACAGGGTTCACCCTACAATGAGCAGTTCTTC

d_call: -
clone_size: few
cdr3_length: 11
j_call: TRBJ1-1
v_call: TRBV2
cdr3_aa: CARGQNTEAFF
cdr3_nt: TGTGCCAGGGGACAGAACACTGAAGCTTTCTTT

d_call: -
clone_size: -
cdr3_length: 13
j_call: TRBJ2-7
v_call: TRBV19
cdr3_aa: CASSFGQAYEQYF
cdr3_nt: TGTGCCAGTAGCTTTGGGCAGGCCTACGAGCAGTACTTC

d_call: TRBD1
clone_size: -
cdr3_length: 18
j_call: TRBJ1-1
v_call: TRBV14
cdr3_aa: CASSQEGITRDRGTEAFF
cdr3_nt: TGTGCCAGCAGCCAAGAGGGGATTACCAGGGACAGGGGCACTGAAGCTTTCTTT

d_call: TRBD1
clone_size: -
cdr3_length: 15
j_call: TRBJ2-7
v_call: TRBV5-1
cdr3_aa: CASSRPDRGDGEQYF
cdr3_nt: TGCGCCAGCAGCCGACCCGACAGGGGAGATGGCGAGCAGTACTTC

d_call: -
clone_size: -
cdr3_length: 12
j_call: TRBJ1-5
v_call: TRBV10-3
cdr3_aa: CAISEGDQPQHF
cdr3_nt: TGTGCCATCAGTGAGGGAGATCAGCCCCAGCATTTT

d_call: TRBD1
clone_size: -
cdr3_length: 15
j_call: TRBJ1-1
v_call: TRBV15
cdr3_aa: CATSRAGTGNTEAFF
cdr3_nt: TGTGCCACCAGCAGAGCTGGGACAGGGAACACTGAAGCTTTCTTT

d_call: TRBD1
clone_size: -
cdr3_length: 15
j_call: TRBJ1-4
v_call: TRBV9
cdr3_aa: CASSVGGTGYEKLFF
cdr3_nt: TGTGCCAGCAGCGTAGGAGGGACAGGGTATGAAAAACTGTTTTTT

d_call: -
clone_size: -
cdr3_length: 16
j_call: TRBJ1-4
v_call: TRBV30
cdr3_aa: CAWFPQTGLSNEKLFF
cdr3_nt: TGTGCCTGGTTCCCCCAAACAGGGCTCTCAAATGAAAAACTGTTTTTT

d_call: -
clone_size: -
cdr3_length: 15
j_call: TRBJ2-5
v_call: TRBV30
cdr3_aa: CAWAHGWGSSETQYF
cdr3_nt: TGTGCCTGGGCCCACGGGTGGGGCTCGTCGGAGACCCAGTACTTC

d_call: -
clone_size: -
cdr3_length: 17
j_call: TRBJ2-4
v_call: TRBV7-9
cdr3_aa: CASSNTREQLAKNIQYF
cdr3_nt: TGTGCCAGCAGCAATACCAGGGAACAGCTAGCCAAAAACATTCAGTACTTC

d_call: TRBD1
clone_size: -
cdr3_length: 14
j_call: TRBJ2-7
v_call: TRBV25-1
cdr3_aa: CASSAGTGRDEQYF
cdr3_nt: TGTGCCAGCAGTGCTGGGACAGGAAGGGACGAGCAGTACTTC